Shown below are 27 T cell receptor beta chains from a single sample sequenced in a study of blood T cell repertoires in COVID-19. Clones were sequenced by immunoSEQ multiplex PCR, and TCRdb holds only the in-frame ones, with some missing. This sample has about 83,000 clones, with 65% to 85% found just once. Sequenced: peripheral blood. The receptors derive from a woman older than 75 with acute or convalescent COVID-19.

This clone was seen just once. The DNA of the CDR3 is TGTGCCAGCAGCTTGGGACAGGGGGTGGGGGCCAACGTCCTGACTTTC. This encodes CASSLGQGVGANVLTF. The chain links TRBV7-2 to TRBJ2-6, with TRBD1 matching over 11 bases. Germline V gene sequence: CDR1 SGHTA, CDR2 FQGNSA. The CDR3 spans 16 residues. J gave up 4 bases and V 3 bases, and 2 bases lay outside the gene matches. Together with reference TRBV7-2 and TRBJ2-6, the CDR3 gives the full variable domain: GAGVSQSPSNKVTEKGKDVELRCDPISGHTALYWYRQSLGQGLEFLIYFQGNSAPDKSGLPSDRFSAERTGGSVSTLTIQRTQQEDSAVYLCASSLGQGVGANVLTFGAGSRLTVL.

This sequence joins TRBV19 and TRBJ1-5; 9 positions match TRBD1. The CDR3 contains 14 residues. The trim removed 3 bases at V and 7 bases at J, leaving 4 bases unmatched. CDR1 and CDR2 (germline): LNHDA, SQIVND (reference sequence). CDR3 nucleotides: TGTGCCAGTAGTATGGGACAGGGAGGACAGCCCCAGCATTTT. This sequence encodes CASSMGQGGQPQHF.

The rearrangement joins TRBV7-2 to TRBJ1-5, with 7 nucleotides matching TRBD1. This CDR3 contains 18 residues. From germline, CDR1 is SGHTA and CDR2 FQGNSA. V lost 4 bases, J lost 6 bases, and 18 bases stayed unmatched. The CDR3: CASSSQPRTGVGFQPQHF. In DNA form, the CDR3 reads TGTGCCAGCAGCTCGCAGCCCAGGACAGGCGTCGGCTTTCAGCCCCAGCATTTT.

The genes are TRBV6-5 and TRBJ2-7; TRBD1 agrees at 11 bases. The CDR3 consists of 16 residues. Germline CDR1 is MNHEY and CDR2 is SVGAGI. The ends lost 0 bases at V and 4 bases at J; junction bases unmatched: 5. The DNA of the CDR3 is TGTGCCAGCAGTTACTCCATGGACAGGGGGCGGTACGAGCAGTACTTC. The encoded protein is CASSYSMDRGRYEQYF.

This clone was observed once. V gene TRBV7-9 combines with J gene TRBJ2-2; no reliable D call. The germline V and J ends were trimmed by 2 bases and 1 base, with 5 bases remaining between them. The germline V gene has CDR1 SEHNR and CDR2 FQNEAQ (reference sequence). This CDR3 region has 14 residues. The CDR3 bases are TGTGCCAGCAGCTTACAGGTGAACACCGGGGAGCTGTTTTTT. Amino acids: CASSLQVNTGELFF.

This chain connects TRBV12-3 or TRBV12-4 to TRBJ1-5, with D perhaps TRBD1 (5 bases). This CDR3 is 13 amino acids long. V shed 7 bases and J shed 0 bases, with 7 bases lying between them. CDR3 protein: CASKTDSNQPQHF. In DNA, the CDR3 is TGTGCCAGCAAGACAGATAGCAATCAGCCCCAGCATTTT.

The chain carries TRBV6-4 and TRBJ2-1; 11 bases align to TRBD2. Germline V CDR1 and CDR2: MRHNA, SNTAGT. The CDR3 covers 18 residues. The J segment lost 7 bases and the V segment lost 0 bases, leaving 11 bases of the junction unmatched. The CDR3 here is CASSDSEGSSGGLNEQFF. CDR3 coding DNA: TGTGCCAGCAGTGACTCCGAGGGATCTAGCGGGGGGCTTAATGAGCAGTTCTTC.

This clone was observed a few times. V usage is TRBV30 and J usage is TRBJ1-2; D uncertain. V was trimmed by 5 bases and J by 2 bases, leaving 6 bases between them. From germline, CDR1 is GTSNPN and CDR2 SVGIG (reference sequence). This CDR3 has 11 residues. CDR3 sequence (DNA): TGTGCCTGGGGCAGGAACTATGGCTACACCTTC. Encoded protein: CAWGRNYGYTF.

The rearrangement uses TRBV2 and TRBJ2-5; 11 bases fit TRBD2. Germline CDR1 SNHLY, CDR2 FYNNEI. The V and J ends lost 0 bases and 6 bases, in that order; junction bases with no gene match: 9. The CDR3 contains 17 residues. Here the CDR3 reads CASSEALLAGGLQTQYF. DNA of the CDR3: TGTGCCAGCAGTGAAGCCCTGCTAGCGGGGGGCTTACAGACCCAGTACTTC.

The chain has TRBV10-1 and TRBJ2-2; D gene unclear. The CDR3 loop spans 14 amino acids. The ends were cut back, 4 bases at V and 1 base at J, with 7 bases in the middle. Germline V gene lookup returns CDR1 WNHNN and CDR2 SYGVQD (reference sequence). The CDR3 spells CASSVNKNTGELFF. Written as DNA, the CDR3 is TGCGCCAGCAGTGTAAACAAGAACACCGGGGAGCTGTTTTTT.

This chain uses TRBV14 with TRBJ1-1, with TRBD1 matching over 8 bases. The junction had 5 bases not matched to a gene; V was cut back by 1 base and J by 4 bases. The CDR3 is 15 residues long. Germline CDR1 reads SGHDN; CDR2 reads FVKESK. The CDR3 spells CASSQGQGWGTEAFF. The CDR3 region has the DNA TGTGCCAGCAGCCAAGGACAGGGGTGGGGCACTGAAGCTTTCTTT. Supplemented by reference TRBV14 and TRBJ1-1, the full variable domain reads EAGVTQFPSHSVIEKGQTVTLRCDPISGHDNLYWYRRVMGKEIKFLLHFVKESKQDESGMPNNRFLAERTGGTYSTLKVQPAELEDSGVYFCASSQGQGWGTEAFFGQGTRLTVV.

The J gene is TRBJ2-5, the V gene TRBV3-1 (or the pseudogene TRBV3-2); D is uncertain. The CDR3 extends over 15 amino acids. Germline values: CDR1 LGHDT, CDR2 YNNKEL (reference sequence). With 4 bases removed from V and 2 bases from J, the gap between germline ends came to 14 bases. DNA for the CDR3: TGTGCCAGCAGCCCGATTGGCCCAGCGCAAGAGACCCAGTACTTC. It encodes CASSPIGPAQETQYF.

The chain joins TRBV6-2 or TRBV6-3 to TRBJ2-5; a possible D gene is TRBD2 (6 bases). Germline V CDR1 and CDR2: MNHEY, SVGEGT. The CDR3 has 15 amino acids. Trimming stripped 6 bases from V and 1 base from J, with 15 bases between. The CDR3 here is CASSIAASRQETQYF. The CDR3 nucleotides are TGTGCCAGCAGCATAGCGGCCTCCCGCCAAGAGACCCAGTACTTC.

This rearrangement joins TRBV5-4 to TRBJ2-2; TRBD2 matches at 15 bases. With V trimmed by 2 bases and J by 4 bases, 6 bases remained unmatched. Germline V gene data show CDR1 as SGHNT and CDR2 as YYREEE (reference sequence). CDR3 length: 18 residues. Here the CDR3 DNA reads TGTGCCAGCAGCTTTCCGGGACTAGCGGGGGGCGCCACCGGGGAGCTGTTTTTT. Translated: CASSFPGLAGGATGELFF.

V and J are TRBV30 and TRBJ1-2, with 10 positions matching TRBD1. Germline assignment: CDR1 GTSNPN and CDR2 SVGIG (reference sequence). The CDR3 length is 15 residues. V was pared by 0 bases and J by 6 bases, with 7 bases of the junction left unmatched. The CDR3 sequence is CAWSVPGQGNHGYTF. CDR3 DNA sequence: TGTGCCTGGAGTGTACCGGGACAGGGGAATCATGGCTACACCTTC.

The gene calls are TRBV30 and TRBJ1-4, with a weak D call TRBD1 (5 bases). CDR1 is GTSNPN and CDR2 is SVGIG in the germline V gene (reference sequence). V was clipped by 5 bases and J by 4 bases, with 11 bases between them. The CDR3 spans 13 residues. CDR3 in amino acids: CAWGGGLNEKLFF. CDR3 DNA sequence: TGTGCCTGGGGCGGGGGACTTAATGAAAAACTGTTTTTT.

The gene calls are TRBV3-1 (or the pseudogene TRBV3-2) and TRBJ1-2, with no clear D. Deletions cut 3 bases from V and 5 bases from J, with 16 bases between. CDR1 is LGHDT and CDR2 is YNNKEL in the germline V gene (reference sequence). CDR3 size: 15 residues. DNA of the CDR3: TGTGCCAGCAGCCATTCCCCTCAGGTCCTGTATGGCTACACCTTC. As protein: CASSHSPQVLYGYTF.

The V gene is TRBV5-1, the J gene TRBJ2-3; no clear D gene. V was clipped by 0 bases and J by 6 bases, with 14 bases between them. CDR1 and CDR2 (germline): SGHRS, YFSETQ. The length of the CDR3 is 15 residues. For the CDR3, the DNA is TGCGCCAGCAGCTTGGAAGGCGGCTCTATGGATACGCAGTATTTT. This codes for CASSLEGGSMDTQYF.

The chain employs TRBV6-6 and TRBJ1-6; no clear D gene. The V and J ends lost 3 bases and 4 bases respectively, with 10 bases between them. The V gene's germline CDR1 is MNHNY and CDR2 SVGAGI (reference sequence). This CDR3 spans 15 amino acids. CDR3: CASSYGKTYNSPLHF. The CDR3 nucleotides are TGTGCCAGCAGTTATGGCAAGACATATAATTCACCCCTCCACTTT.

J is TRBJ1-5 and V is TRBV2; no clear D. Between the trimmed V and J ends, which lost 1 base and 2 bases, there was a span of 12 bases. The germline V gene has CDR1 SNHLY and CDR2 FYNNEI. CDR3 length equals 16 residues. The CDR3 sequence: CASSEGGRRGNQPQHF. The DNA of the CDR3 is TGTGCCAGCAGTGAAGGCGGAAGGAGAGGCAATCAGCCCCAGCATTTT.

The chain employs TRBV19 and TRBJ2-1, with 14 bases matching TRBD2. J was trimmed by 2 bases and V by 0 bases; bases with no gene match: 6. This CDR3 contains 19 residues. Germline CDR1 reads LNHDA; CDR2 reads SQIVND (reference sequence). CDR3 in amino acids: CASSIDGGTSGGAYNEQFF. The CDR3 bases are TGTGCCAGTAGTATAGACGGAGGGACTAGCGGGGGAGCCTACAATGAGCAGTTCTTC.

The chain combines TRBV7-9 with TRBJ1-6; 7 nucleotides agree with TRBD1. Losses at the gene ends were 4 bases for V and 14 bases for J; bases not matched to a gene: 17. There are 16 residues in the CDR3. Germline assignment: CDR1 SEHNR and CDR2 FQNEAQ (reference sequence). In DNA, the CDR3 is TGTGCCAGCAGCTCAACCCCAGGGGGTTCCCCTGGGGCCCTCCACTTT. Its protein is CASSSTPGGSPGALHF.

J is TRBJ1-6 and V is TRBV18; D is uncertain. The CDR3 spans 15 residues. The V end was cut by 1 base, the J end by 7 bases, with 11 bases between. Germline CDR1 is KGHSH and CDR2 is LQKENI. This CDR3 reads CASSPLGGENSPLHF. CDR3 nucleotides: TGTGCCAGCTCACCACTAGGCGGGGAAAATTCACCCCTCCACTTT.

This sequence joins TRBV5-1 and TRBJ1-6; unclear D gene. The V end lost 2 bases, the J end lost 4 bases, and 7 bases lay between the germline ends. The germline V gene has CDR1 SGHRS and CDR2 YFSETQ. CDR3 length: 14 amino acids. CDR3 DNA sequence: TGCGCCAGCAGCTTCGGGGAATATAATTCACCCCTCCACTTT. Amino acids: CASSFGEYNSPLHF.

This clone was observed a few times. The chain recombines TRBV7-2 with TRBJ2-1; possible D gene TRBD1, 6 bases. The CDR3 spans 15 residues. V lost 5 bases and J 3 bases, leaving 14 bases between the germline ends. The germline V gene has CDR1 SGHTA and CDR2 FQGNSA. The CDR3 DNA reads TGTGCCAGCAGCCCTAGGACAGTGGGCTACAATGAGCAGTTCTTC. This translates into CASSPRTVGYNEQFF.

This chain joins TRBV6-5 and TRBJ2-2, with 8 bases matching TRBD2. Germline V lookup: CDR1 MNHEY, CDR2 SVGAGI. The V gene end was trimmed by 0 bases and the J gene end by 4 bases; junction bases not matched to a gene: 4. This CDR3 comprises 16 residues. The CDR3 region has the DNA TGTGCCAGCAGTTACTCGAAACTAGCGGTCACCGGGGAGCTGTTTTTT. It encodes CASSYSKLAVTGELFF.

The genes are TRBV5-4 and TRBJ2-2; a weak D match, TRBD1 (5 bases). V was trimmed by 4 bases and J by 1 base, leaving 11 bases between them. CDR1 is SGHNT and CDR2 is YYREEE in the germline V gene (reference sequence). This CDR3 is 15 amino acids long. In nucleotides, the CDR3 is TGTGCCAGCAGCCTCGGAACAGGGAACACCGGGGAGCTGTTTTTT. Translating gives CASSLGTGNTGELFF.